This TCR beta chain is drawn from a study of OX40 agonist ivuxolimab in advanced cancers. Overall study findings and caveats: CD4+ T cells averaged fewer expanded clones than CD8+ T cells.

Patients were ruled out by autoimmune disease history or systemic immunosuppression. Note on this clone: Its cognate antigen is unknown.

This CDR3 has 20 residues. The germline V gene encodes CDR1 SGHVS and CDR2 FNYEAQ. V lost 2 bases and J lost 6, with 31 bases in between. Profiled with immunoSEQ multiplex PCR; TCRdb holds only in-frame clones, not every one. The table lists about 83,000 clones, under 95% of them singletons. The sample in question was CD4+ or CD8+ T cells sorted from blood, obtained in a trial of the OX40 agonist ivuxolimab. The chain has TRBV7-6 and TRBJ1-1; D possibly corresponds to TRBD1 (5 bases). The sequence was obtained from an adult with an advanced solid tumor such as melanoma, head and neck, liver or kidney cancer. The CDR3 protein is CASSLYPGGADTGSNPEAFF. CDR3 coding DNA: TGTGCCAGCAGCTTATACCCGGGTGGGGCAGACACCGGTTCTAACCCTGAAGCTTTCTTT.